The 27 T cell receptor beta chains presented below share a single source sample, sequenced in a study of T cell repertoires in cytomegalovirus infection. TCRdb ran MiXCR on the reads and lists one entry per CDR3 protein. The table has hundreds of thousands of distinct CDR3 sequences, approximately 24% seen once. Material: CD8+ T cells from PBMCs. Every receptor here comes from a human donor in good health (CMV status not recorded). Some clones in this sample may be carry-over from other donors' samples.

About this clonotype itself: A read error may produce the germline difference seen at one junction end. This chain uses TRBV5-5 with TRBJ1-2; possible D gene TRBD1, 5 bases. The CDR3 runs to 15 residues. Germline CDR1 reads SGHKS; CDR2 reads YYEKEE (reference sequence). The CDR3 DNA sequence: TGTGCCATCAGCTCAGGGAGAGGGAATTTACATGGCTACACCTTC. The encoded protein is CAISSGRGNLHGYTF.

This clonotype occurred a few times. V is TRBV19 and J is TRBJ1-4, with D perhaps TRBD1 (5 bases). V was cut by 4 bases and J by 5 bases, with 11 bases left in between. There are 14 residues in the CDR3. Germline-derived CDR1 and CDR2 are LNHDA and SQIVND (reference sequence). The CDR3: CASSTGTDNEKLFF. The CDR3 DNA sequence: TGTGCCAGTAGTACCGGGACTGACAATGAAAAACTGTTTTTT.

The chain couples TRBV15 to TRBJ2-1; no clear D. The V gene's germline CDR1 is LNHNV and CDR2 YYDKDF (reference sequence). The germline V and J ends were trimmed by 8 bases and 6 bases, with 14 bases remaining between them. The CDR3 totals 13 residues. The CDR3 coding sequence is TGTGCCACCGAAATGGGAACGGGCAATGAGCAGTTCTTC. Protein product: CATEMGTGNEQFF.

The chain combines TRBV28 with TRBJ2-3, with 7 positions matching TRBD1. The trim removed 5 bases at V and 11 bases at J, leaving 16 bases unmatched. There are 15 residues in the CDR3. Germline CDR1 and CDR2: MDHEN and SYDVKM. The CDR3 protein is CASSDGRDSRRGQYF. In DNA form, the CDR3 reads TGTGCCAGCAGTGACGGCCGGGACAGCAGACGCGGGCAGTATTTT.

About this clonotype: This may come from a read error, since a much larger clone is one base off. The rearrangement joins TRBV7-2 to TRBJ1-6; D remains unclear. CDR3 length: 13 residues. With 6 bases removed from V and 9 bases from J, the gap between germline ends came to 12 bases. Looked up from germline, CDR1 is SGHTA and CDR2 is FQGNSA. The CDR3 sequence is CTSSPPEGSPLHF. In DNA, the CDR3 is TGTACCAGCAGTCCCCCAGAGGGTTCACCCCTCCACTTT.

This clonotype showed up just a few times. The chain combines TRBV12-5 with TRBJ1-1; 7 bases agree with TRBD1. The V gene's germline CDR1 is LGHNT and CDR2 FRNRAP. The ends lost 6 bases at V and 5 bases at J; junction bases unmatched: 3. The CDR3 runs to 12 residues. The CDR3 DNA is TGTGCTAGTGGGACAGGGCGGACTGAAGCTTTCTTT. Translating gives CASGTGRTEAFF.

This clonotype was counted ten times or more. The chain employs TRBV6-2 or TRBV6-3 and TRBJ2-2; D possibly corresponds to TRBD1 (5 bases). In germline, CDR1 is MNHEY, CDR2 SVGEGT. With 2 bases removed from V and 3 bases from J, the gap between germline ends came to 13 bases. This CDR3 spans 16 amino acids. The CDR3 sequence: CASSYPQGVYTGELFF. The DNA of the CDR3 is TGTGCCAGCAGTTACCCCCAAGGGGTTTACACCGGGGAGCTGTTTTTT.

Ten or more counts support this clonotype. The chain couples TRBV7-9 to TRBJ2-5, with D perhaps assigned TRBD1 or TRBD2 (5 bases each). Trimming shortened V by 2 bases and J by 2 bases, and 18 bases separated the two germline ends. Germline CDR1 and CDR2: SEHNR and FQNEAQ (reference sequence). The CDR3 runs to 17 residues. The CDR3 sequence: CASSLPRDALPQETQYF. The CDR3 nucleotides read TGTGCCAGCAGCTTACCCCGGGACGCCTTACCACAAGAGACCCAGTACTTC. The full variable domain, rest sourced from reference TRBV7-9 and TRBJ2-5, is DTGVSQNPRHKITKRGQNVTFRCDPISEHNRLYWYRQTLGQGPEFLTYFQNEAQLEKSRLLSDRFSAERPKGSFSTLEIQRTEQGDSAMYLCASSLPRDALPQETQYFGPGTRLLVL.

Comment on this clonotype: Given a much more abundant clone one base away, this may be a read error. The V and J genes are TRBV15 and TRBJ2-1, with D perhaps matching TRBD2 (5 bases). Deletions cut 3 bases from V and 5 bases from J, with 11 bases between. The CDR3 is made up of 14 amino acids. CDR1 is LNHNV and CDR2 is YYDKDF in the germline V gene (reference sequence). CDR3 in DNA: TGTGCCACCAGCAGGGACTGGGCCGACAATGAGCAGTTCTTC. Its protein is CATSRDWADNEQFF.

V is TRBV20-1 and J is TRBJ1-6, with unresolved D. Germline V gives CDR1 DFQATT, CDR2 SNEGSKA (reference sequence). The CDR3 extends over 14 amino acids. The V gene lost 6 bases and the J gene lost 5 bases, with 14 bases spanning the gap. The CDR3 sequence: CSAPPTGNNSPLHF. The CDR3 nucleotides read TGCAGTGCCCCCCCGACGGGGAATAATTCACCCCTCCACTTT.

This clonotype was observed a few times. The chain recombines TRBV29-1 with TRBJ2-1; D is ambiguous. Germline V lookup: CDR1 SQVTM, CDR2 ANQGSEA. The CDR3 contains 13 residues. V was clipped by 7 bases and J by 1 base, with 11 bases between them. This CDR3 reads CSAALGSYNEQFF. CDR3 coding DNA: TGCAGCGCTGCCTTGGGGTCCTACAATGAGCAGTTCTTC.

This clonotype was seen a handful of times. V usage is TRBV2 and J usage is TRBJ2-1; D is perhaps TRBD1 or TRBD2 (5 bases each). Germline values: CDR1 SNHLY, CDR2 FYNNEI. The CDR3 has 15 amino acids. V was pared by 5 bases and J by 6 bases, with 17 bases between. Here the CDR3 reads CASSYRGLRGNEQFF. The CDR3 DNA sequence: TGTGCCAGCAGTTACCGGGGCCTTCGGGGCAATGAGCAGTTCTTC.

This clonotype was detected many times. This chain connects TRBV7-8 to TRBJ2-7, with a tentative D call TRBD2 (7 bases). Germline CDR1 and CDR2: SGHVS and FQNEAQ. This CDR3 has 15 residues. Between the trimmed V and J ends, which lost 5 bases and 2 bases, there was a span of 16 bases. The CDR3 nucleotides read TGTGCCAGCAGCCTCCCCGGGGGGCACGCCTACGAGCAGTACTTC. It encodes CASSLPGGHAYEQYF.

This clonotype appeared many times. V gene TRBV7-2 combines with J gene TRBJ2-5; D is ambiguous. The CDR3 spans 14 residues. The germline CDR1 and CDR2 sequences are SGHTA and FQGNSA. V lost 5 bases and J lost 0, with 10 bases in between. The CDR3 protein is CASSPWGDQETQYF. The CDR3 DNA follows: TGTGCCAGCAGCCCCTGGGGTGACCAAGAGACCCAGTACTTC.

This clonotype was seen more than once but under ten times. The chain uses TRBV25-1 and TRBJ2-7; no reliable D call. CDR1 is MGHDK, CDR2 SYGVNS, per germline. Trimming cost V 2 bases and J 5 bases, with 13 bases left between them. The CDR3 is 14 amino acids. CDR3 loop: CASSEDFTPDEQYF. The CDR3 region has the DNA TGTGCCAGCAGTGAAGACTTCACGCCGGACGAGCAGTACTTC.

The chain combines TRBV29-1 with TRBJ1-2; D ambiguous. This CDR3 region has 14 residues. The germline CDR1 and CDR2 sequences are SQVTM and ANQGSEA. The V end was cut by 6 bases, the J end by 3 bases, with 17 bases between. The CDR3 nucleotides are TGCAGCGTGAGGAACATACCCGAGGACTATGGCTACACCTTC. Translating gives CSVRNIPEDYGYTF.

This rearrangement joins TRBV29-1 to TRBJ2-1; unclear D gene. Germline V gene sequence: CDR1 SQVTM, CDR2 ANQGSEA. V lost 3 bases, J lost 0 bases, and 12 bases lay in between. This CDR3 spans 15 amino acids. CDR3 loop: CSVDGGKSSYNEQFF. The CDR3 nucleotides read TGCAGCGTTGATGGCGGCAAGAGCTCCTACAATGAGCAGTTCTTC.

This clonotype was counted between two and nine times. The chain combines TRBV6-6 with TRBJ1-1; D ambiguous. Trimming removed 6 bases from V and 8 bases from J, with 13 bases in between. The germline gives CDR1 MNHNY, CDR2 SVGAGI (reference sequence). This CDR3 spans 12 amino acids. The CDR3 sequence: CASSHGLQEAFF. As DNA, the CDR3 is TGTGCCAGCAGCCACGGTCTGCAAGAAGCTTTCTTT.

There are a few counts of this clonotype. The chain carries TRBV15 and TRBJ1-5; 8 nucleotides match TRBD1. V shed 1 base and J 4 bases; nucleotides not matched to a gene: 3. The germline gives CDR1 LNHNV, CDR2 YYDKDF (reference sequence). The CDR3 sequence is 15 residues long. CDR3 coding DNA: TGTGCCACCAGCAGAGGACAGGGGTATAATCAGCCCCAGCATTTT. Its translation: CATSRGQGYNQPQHF.

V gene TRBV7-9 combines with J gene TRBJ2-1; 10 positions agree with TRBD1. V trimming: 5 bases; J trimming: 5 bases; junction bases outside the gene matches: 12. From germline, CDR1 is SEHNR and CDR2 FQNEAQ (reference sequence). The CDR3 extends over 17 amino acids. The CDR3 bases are TGTGCCAGCAGCGGAACTCCGGACAGGGGGAACAACAATGAGCAGTTCTTC. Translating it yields CASSGTPDRGNNNEQFF.

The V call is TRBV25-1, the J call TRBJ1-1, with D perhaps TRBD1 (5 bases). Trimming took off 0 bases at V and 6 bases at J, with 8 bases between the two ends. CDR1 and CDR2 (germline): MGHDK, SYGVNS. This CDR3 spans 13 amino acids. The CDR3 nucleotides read TGTGCCAGCAGTGAATATGAGGGGTCTGAAGCTTTCTTT. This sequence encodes CASSEYEGSEAFF.

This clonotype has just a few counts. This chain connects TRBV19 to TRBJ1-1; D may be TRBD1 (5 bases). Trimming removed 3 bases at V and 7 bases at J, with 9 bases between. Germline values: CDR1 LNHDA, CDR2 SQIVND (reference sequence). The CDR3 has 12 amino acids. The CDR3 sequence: CASSMWQGEAFF. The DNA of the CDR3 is TGTGCCAGTAGTATGTGGCAGGGTGAAGCTTTCTTT.

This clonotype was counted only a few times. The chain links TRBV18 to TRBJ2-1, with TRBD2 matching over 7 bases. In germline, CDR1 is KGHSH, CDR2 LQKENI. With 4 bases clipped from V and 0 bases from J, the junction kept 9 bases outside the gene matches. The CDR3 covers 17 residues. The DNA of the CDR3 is TGTGCCAGCTCACTGACTAGCTCTATGAGCTCCTACAATGAGCAGTTCTTC. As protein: CASSLTSSMSSYNEQFF.

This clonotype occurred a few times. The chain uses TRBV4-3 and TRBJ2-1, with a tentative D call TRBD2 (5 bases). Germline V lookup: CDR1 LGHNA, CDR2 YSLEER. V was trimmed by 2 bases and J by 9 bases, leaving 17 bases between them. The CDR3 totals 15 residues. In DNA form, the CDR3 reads TGCGCCAGCAGCCAAAGACGGGATGGCTGGGGTGAGCAGTTCTTC. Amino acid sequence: CASSQRRDGWGEQFF.

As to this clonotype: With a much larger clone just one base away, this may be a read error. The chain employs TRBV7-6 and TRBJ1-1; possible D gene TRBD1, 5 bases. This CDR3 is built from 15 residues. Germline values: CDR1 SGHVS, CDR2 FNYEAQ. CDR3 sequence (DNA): TGTGCCAGCAACTTAGTCGCAGGGAGGAGAACTGAAGCTTTCTTT. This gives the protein CASNLVAGRRTEAFF.

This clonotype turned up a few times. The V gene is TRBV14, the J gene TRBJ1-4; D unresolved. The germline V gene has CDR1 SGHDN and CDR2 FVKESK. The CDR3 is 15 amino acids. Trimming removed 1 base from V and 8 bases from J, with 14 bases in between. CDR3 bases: TGTGCCAGCAGCCAAGTTACGCGGGTGGACGAAAAACTGTTTTTT. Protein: CASSQVTRVDEKLFF.

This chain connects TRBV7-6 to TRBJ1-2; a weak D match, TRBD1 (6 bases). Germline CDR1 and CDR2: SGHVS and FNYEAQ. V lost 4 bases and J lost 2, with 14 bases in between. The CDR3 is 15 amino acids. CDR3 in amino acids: CASSSPQGLNYGYTF. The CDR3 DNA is TGTGCCAGCAGCTCACCGCAGGGGTTAAACTATGGCTACACCTTC.